What follows are 27 T cell receptor beta chains derived from one specimen sequenced in a study of blood T cell repertoires in COVID-19. Clones were sequenced by immunoSEQ multiplex PCR, and TCRdb holds only the in-frame ones, with some missing. The sample yields 130,000 or so clones, around 90% seen once. Sequences were obtained from peripheral blood. The source of these receptors is a woman in her sixties with acute or convalescent COVID-19.

This chain connects TRBV6-2 or TRBV6-3 to TRBJ2-5; 7 bases are a match to TRBD2. CDR3 length: 18 residues. With V trimmed by 3 bases and J by 4 bases, 17 bases remained unmatched. CDR1 and CDR2 from the germline V gene are MNHEY and SVGEGT. The CDR3 nucleotides are TGTGCCAGCAGTTATAAAAGGGGCCGTCCGGGACTAATAGAGACCCAGTACTTC. Its protein product is CASSYKRGRPGLIETQYF.

This chain joins TRBV19 and TRBJ1-5; 7 positions agree with TRBD1. CDR1 is LNHDA and CDR2 is SQIVND in the germline V gene (reference sequence). V lost 6 bases, J lost 1 base, and 3 bases stayed unmatched. The CDR3 has 14 amino acids. CDR3 region: CASRQGRSNQPQHF. CDR3 nucleotide sequence: TGTGCCAGTAGACAGGGGAGGAGCAATCAGCCCCAGCATTTT.

This chain connects TRBV7-9 to TRBJ1-1, with D maybe TRBD1 (5 bases). V was shortened by 4 bases and J by 3 bases, with 27 bases between the two germline ends. The germline V gene has CDR1 SEHNR and CDR2 FQNEAQ (reference sequence). The CDR3 covers 19 residues. CDR3 coding DNA: TGTGCCAGCAGCTCCAAGTGGACGTTGGGGCAGGGAATGGACACTGAAGCTTTCTTT. It translates to CASSSKWTLGQGMDTEAFF.

Concerning this clone: Other DNA sequences in this specimen translate into the identical CDR3. The V gene is TRBV7-2, the J gene TRBJ1-1; D is undetermined. The V gene lost 5 bases and the J gene lost 0 bases, with 7 bases spanning the gap. In germline, CDR1 is SGHTA, CDR2 FQGNSA. CDR3 size: 13 residues. CDR3 sequence reads: CASSLTVNTEAFF. CDR3 DNA sequence: TGTGCCAGCAGCCTAACAGTGAACACTGAAGCTTTCTTT. Full variable domain (remainder filled in from reference TRBV7-2 and TRBJ1-1): GAGVSQSPSNKVTEKGKDVELRCDPISGHTALYWYRQSLGQGLEFLIYFQGNSAPDKSGLPSDRFSAERTGGSVSTLTIQRTQQEDSAVYLCASSLTVNTEAFFGQGTRLTVV.

The sample holds one count of this clone. The V gene is TRBV30, the J gene TRBJ1-1; TRBD1 matches at 7 bases. Germline V gene lookup returns CDR1 GTSNPN and CDR2 SVGIG (reference sequence). The CDR3 covers 16 residues. The V and J ends lost 4 bases and 4 bases, in that order; junction bases with no gene match: 15. For the CDR3, the DNA is TGTGCCTGGAAAAGGGGGCGCATGGGGCCGCTCACTGAAGCTTTCTTT. The encoded protein is CAWKRGRMGPLTEAFF.

In DNA form, the CDR3 reads TGTGCCAGTAGTATACCTTCCGGGACAGGGGGCAACTATGGCTACACCTTC. Its translation is CASSIPSGTGGNYGYTF. The chain combines TRBV19 with TRBJ1-2, with 12 bases lining up with TRBD1. Germline lookup yields CDR1 LNHDA and CDR2 SQIVND (reference sequence). CDR3 size: 17 residues. Trimming at V came to 2 bases and at J to 2 bases, leaving 6 bases not matched to a gene.

The V gene is TRBV11-2, the J gene TRBJ2-3; 10 bases align to TRBD2. Trimming at V came to 1 base and at J to 6 bases, leaving 7 bases not matched to a gene. Germline V lookup: CDR1 SGHAT, CDR2 FQNNGV. The CDR3 has 16 residues. Here the CDR3 reads CASSLGASGGADTQYF. The CDR3 DNA is TGTGCCAGCAGCTTAGGTGCCAGCGGGGGGGCGGATACGCAGTATTTT.

The V call is TRBV6-5, the J call TRBJ1-2; 11 nucleotides agree with TRBD1. Germline loops: CDR1 MNHEY, CDR2 SVGAGI. The J segment lost 2 bases and the V segment lost 6 bases, leaving 5 bases of the junction unmatched. This CDR3 comprises 15 residues. The CDR3, as DNA: TGTGCCAGCAGCCGGACAGGGGGCACCAACTATGGCTACACCTTC. Its protein is CASSRTGGTNYGYTF.

This chain links TRBV24-1 with TRBJ1-2; D gene unclear. This CDR3 has 15 amino acids. V was shortened by 5 bases and J by 8 bases, with 20 bases between the two germline ends. Per the germline V gene, CDR1 is KGHDR and CDR2 is SFDVKD. The CDR3 DNA sequence: TGTGCCACCAGTGGAGGATTCCCGGATGTTAAAGGCTACACCTTC. Translation gives CATSGGFPDVKGYTF.

The rearrangement uses TRBV5-8 and TRBJ1-2; tentatively, D is TRBD1 (5 bases). Germline lookup yields CDR1 SGHTS and CDR2 YDEGEE. V was trimmed by 4 bases and J by 4 bases, leaving 11 bases between them. This CDR3 region has 13 residues. CDR3 residues: CASSVGASYGYTF. In DNA form, the CDR3 reads TGTGCCAGCAGCGTTGGGGCCTCCTATGGCTACACCTTC.

The rearrangement links TRBV30 to TRBJ1-1, with D possibly matching TRBD1 (5 bases). The V end was cut by 1 base, the J end by 6 bases, with 12 bases between. CDR1 is GTSNPN, CDR2 SVGIG, per germline (reference sequence). CDR3 size: 13 residues. The DNA for the CDR3 is TGTGCCTGGAGTGATCTTCCAGGGTCTGAAGCTTTCTTT. It encodes CAWSDLPGSEAFF.

The chain uses TRBV4-1 and TRBJ1-4, with a possible D match to TRBD1 (5 bases). Germline lookup yields CDR1 MGHRA and CDR2 YSYEKL. This CDR3 region has 16 residues. With 0 bases removed from V and 8 bases from J, the gap between germline ends came to 16 bases. The CDR3 sequence is CASSQESAGQREKLFF. The CDR3 DNA reads as TGCGCCAGCAGCCAAGAATCGGCAGGACAACGGGAAAAACTGTTTTTT.

The V and J genes are TRBV7-3 and TRBJ2-2, with 7 bases lining up with TRBD2. Germline V gene sequence: CDR1 SGHTA, CDR2 FQGTGA. The trim removed 3 bases at V and 2 bases at J, leaving 3 bases unmatched. CDR3 length: 15 residues. CDR3 amino acids: CASSLGLLNTGELFF. In nucleotides, the CDR3 is TGTGCCAGCAGCTTGGGACTACTTAACACCGGGGAGCTGTTTTTT. The full variable domain, with the rest looked up from reference TRBV7-3 and TRBJ2-2, is GAGVSQTPSNKVTEKGKYVELRCDPISGHTALYWYRQSLGQGPEFLIYFQGTGAADDSGLPNDRFFAVRPEGSVSTLKIQRTERGDSAVYLCASSLGLLNTGELFFGEGSRLTVL.

This clone was found once. The rearrangement links TRBV6-6 to TRBJ2-1, with 9 positions matching TRBD1. The length of the CDR3 is 16 residues. J lost 6 bases, V lost 0 bases, and 6 bases had no gene match. Germline V gene sequence: CDR1 MNHNY, CDR2 SVGAGI (reference sequence). CDR3 nucleotides: TGTGCCAGCAGTTACTCTAGGGACAGGGCCCGCAATGAGCAGTTCTTC. This codes for CASSYSRDRARNEQFF.

The V gene is TRBV5-4, the J gene TRBJ1-1, with 8 bases aligning to TRBD1. V lost 4 bases, J lost 5 bases, and 7 bases stayed unmatched. The CDR3 has 14 residues. The germline V gene encodes CDR1 SGHNT and CDR2 YYREEE (reference sequence). The CDR3, as DNA: TGTGCCAGCAGCGTTACAACAGGGGGTACTGAAGCTTTCTTT. Translated, it gives CASSVTTGGTEAFF.

J is TRBJ1-2 and V is TRBV6-1; D not resolved. The CDR3 is 13 amino acids. Trimming pared 2 bases from V and 5 bases from J, leaving 9 bases between. CDR1 and CDR2 (germline): MNHNS, SASEGT. CDR3 sequence: CASSEIAGYGYTF. DNA of the CDR3: TGTGCCAGCAGTGAAATAGCGGGGTATGGCTACACCTTC.

The chain couples TRBV30 to TRBJ2-5; D uncertain. V was pared by 3 bases and J by 5 bases, with 13 bases between. The germline CDR1 and CDR2 sequences are GTSNPN and SVGIG (reference sequence). The CDR3 spans 13 residues. CDR3: CAWSRGIEETQYF. CDR3 DNA sequence: TGTGCCTGGAGCAGAGGTATTGAGGAGACCCAGTACTTC.

The J gene is TRBJ2-1, the V gene TRBV30; no firm D call. Trimming stripped 3 bases from V and 10 bases from J, with 10 bases between. Germline V CDR1 and CDR2: GTSNPN, SVGIG (reference sequence). The CDR3 is made up of 11 amino acids. CDR3 bases: TGTGCCTGGAGCCCCTCGAGGGAGCAGTTCTTC. It specifies CAWSPSREQFF.

CDR3 residues: CASSLERVTYNQPQHF. CDR3 sequence (DNA): TGTGCCAGCAGCTTAGAGCGGGTGACCTACAATCAGCCCCAGCATTTT. This chain uses TRBV7-3 with TRBJ1-5; unclear D gene. The ends were cut back, 2 bases at V and 3 bases at J, with 14 bases in the middle. Germline CDR1 is SGHTA and CDR2 is FQGTGA. CDR3 length: 16 residues.

This clone was detected once. The CDR3 sequence is CASSPSTGRPTEAFF. In nucleotides, the CDR3 is TGCGCCAGCAGCCCATCGACAGGGCGCCCCACTGAAGCTTTCTTT. V gene TRBV5-1 combines with J gene TRBJ1-1, with 7 bases identical to TRBD1. The CDR3 contains 15 residues. V shed 4 bases and J 4 bases; nucleotides not matched to a gene: 10. Germline assignment: CDR1 SGHRS and CDR2 YFSETQ.

This chain joins TRBV28 and TRBJ1-5; 7 bases line up with TRBD1. Germline trimming cut 6 bases from V and 4 bases from J; bases unmatched to any gene: 6. The CDR3 has 14 residues. Germline-derived CDR1 and CDR2 are MDHEN and SYDVKM. In DNA form, the CDR3 reads TGTGCCAGCAGCCGAGACAGGGCTAATCAGCCCCAGCATTTT. Translated: CASSRDRANQPQHF.

The chain has TRBV3-1 (or the pseudogene TRBV3-2) and TRBJ1-1; 10 nucleotides match TRBD1. Germline V lookup: CDR1 LGHDT, CDR2 YNNKEL (reference sequence). There are 16 residues in the CDR3. J was trimmed by 6 bases and V by 3 bases; bases with no gene match: 10. The CDR3 sequence: CASSQFAGQGLAEAFF. CDR3 nucleotide sequence: TGTGCCAGCAGCCAGTTTGCGGGACAGGGGTTGGCTGAAGCTTTCTTT.

This sequence joins TRBV18 and TRBJ2-5; no clear D. The CDR3 loop spans 13 amino acids. Germline CDR1 and CDR2: KGHSH and LQKENI. Trimming took 3 bases from V and 4 from J, leaving 9 bases between them. DNA of the CDR3: TGTGCCAGCTCACCTTTAAACGGAGAGACCCAGTACTTC. Its translation: CASSPLNGETQYF.

The chain couples TRBV27 to TRBJ1-2; no clear D gene. This CDR3 has 14 residues. Trimming removed 5 bases at V and 2 bases at J, with 12 bases between. Germline V gene data show CDR1 as MNHEY and CDR2 as SMNVEV (reference sequence). This chain's CDR3 is CASSPNIANYGYTF. The CDR3 DNA is TGTGCCAGCAGTCCTAATATTGCAAACTATGGCTACACCTTC.

V and J are TRBV12-3 or TRBV12-4 and TRBJ1-2; 7 nucleotides align to TRBD1. Trimming cost V 2 bases and J 6 bases; bases outside gene matches: 3. The CDR3 loop spans 13 amino acids. DNA for the CDR3: TGTGCCAGCAGTTTAATACAGGGGCATGGCTACACCTTC. Amino acid sequence: CASSLIQGHGYTF.

CDR3 amino acids: CASSQDRGFGGYTF. CDR3 in DNA: TGTGCCAGCAGCCAAGATAGAGGTTTTGGTGGCTACACCTTC. The genes are TRBV3-1 (or the pseudogene TRBV3-2) and TRBJ1-2; no firm D call. The germline V gene has CDR1 LGHDT and CDR2 YNNKEL (reference sequence). V dropped 0 bases and J dropped 7 bases, with 12 bases sitting between them. The CDR3 is 14 residues long.

The gene calls are TRBV7-2 and TRBJ1-4; a possible D gene is TRBD1 (5 bases). Germline CDR1 and CDR2: SGHTA and FQGNSA. V was shortened by 5 bases and J by 0 bases, with 13 bases between the two germline ends. This CDR3 has 16 residues. The chain's CDR3 is CASSRRSGATNEKLFF. CDR3 DNA: TGTGCCAGCAGCCGCAGATCGGGGGCAACTAATGAAAAACTGTTTTTT.